Presented here are 27 T cell receptor beta chains from one specimen sequenced in a study of OX40 agonist ivuxolimab in advanced cancers. Clones were sequenced by immunoSEQ multiplex PCR, and TCRdb holds only the in-frame ones, with some missing. The sample records approximately 57,000 clones, 75% to 85% being singletons. Sequenced material: CD4+ or CD8+ T cells sorted from blood, taken in a trial of the OX40 agonist ivuxolimab. The receptors originated from an adult with an advanced solid tumor such as melanoma, head and neck, liver or kidney cancer.

J is TRBJ2-5 and V is TRBV11-2; no clear D. Trimming removed 8 bases at V and 5 bases at J, with 15 bases between. The CDR3 is made up of 13 amino acids. Germline V gene lookup returns CDR1 SGHAT and CDR2 FQNNGV. In DNA form, the CDR3 reads TGTGCCAGCTCGTCTTTGCCGGGTGAGACCCAGTACTTC. Translated, it gives CASSSLPGETQYF.

The chain is built from TRBV6-5 and TRBJ2-3, with TRBD1 as a possible D gene (6 bases). Germline values: CDR1 MNHEY, CDR2 SVGAGI. CDR3 length: 14 amino acids. V shed 5 bases and J shed 2 bases, with 11 bases lying between them. DNA for the CDR3: TGTGCCAGCAGTGACAGGTGGTCCACAGATACGCAGTATTTT. Residues: CASSDRWSTDTQYF.

This chain joins TRBV7-6 and TRBJ2-1; the match to TRBD1 covers 12 bases. Germline loops: CDR1 SGHVS, CDR2 FNYEAQ. V lost 1 base and J lost 7; bases outside the gene matches: 5. The CDR3 consists of 16 residues. The CDR3 here is CASSLVGQGAGNEQFF. The CDR3 DNA follows: TGTGCCAGCAGCTTAGTGGGACAGGGGGCAGGAAATGAGCAGTTCTTC.

The rearrangement joins TRBV5-1 to TRBJ2-3; 7 positions match TRBD1. Looked up from germline, CDR1 is SGHRS and CDR2 is YFSETQ. J gave up 4 bases and V 0 bases, and 2 bases lay outside the gene matches. The CDR3 covers 14 residues. Here the CDR3 reads CASSLAGGPDTQYF. The CDR3 region has the DNA TGCGCCAGCAGCTTGGCAGGGGGACCAGATACGCAGTATTTT.

The CDR3 DNA sequence: TGTGCCAGCTCACCACGGGGCCCGTACAATGAGCAGTTCTTC. As protein: CASSPRGPYNEQFF. V and J are TRBV18 and TRBJ2-1, with a weak D call TRBD1 (5 bases). The CDR3 sequence is 14 residues long. Germline CDR1 and CDR2: KGHSH and LQKENI. V shed 1 base and J shed 4 bases, with 8 bases lying between them.

V gene TRBV18 combines with J gene TRBJ1-1; 7 bases match TRBD1. The germline CDR1 and CDR2 sequences are KGHSH and LQKENI. Unmatched junction bases numbered 6, after V lost 0 bases and J lost 2 bases. This CDR3 region has 16 residues. As DNA, the CDR3 is TGTGCCAGCTCACCACCGATTGGGACAGAAAACACTGAAGCTTTCTTT. Protein: CASSPPIGTENTEAFF.

This chain joins TRBV6-1 and TRBJ2-7, with TRBD1 as a possible D gene (6 bases). This CDR3 has 15 amino acids. From germline, CDR1 is MNHNS and CDR2 SASEGT. V was cut by 3 bases and J by 3 bases, with 15 bases left in between. Here the CDR3 reads CASSESRWTDYEQYF. CDR3 nucleotides: TGTGCCAGCAGTGAGTCTAGATGGACAGACTACGAGCAGTACTTC.

This clone was detected only a few times. The chain joins TRBV10-1 to TRBJ2-1; D not certain. The CDR3 has 14 residues. The germline gives CDR1 WNHNN, CDR2 SYGVQD (reference sequence). Trimming took 0 bases from V and 4 from J, leaving 7 bases between them. CDR3 coding DNA: TGCGCCAGCAGTGAGTCAGGCACTTACAATGAGCAGTTCTTC. It codes for CASSESGTYNEQFF.

The J gene is TRBJ1-1, the V gene TRBV6-5; 7 bases fit TRBD1. This CDR3 spans 15 amino acids. The germline V gene has CDR1 MNHEY and CDR2 SVGAGI. J was trimmed by 5 bases and V by 5 bases; bases with no gene match: 11. Here the CDR3 reads CASSVRAGGGTEAFF. CDR3 nucleotides: TGTGCCAGCAGTGTTCGGGCAGGGGGAGGTACTGAAGCTTTCTTT.

V and J are TRBV6-6 and TRBJ1-1, with D unclear. V lost 2 bases and J lost 3, with 10 bases in between. The CDR3 consists of 14 residues. From germline, CDR1 is MNHNY and CDR2 SVGAGI (reference sequence). CDR3 loop: CASSYGREDTEAFF. The CDR3 DNA follows: TGTGCCAGCAGTTACGGAAGGGAGGACACTGAAGCTTTCTTT.

This chain uses TRBV5-1 with TRBJ2-3, with 10 bases lining up with TRBD2. With 1 base clipped from V and 3 bases from J, the junction kept 8 bases outside the gene matches. The CDR3 covers 17 residues. Germline loops: CDR1 SGHRS, CDR2 YFSETQ. CDR3 nucleotides: TGCGCCAGCAGCTTGCAAGCTAGCGGGAGCGGAACAGATACGCAGTATTTT. It codes for CASSLQASGSGTDTQYF.

The chain links TRBV29-1 to TRBJ2-1, with TRBD2 matching 8 bases. The CDR3 has 13 residues. Per germline, CDR1 SQVTM and CDR2 ANQGSEA. V dropped 6 bases and J dropped 6; count of bases not matched to a gene: 7. This CDR3 reads CSVGTGTSNEQFF. CDR3 sequence (DNA): TGCAGCGTCGGCACCGGGACTAGCAATGAGCAGTTCTTC.

J is TRBJ1-2 and V is TRBV29-1; 7 bases map to TRBD1. V lost 3 bases, J lost 5 bases, and 6 bases stayed unmatched. Germline CDR1 is SQVTM and CDR2 is ANQGSEA. The CDR3 extends over 13 amino acids. CDR3 nucleotide sequence: TGCAGCGTTGACCTGGGACAGTCATATGGCTACACCTTC. It translates to CSVDLGQSYGYTF.

The V gene is TRBV20-1, the J gene TRBJ1-4; D is uncertain. The CDR3 has 11 residues. Between the trimmed V and J ends, which lost 1 base and 12 bases, there was a span of 9 bases. Germline V gives CDR1 DFQATT, CDR2 SNEGSKA (reference sequence). CDR3 region: CSARGVRELFF. The CDR3 nucleotides are TGCAGTGCTAGAGGAGTCCGGGAACTGTTTTTT.

The chain recombines TRBV9 with TRBJ2-1; the D call may be TRBD1 or TRBD2 (6 bases each). V dropped 4 bases and J dropped 8 bases, with 10 bases sitting between them. CDR1 and CDR2 (germline): SGDLS, YYNGEE. The CDR3 loop spans 12 amino acids. The CDR3 DNA reads as TGTGCCAGCAGCCAAAGGGGGGATGAGCAGTTCTTC. This encodes CASSQRGDEQFF. The full variable domain, its missing parts supplied by reference TRBV9 and TRBJ2-1, is DSGVTQTPKHLITATGQRVTLRCSPRSGDLSVYWYQQSLDQGLQFLIQYYNGEERAKGNILERFSAQQFPDLHSELNLSSLELGDSALYFCASSQRGDEQFFGPGTRLTVL.

The sample holds a few counts of this clone. The J gene is TRBJ1-5, the V gene TRBV5-1; D is unclear. V was pared by 7 bases and J by 8 bases, with 10 bases between. The germline gives CDR1 SGHRS, CDR2 YFSETQ. The CDR3 is 11 amino acids. This CDR3 reads CASASGEPQHF. As DNA, the CDR3 is TGCGCCAGCGCCTCCGGGGAGCCCCAGCATTTT.

This chain joins TRBV9 and TRBJ2-4; perhaps TRBD2 as D (6 bases). In germline, CDR1 is SGDLS, CDR2 YYNGEE. Trimming took off 3 bases at V and 1 base at J, with 8 bases between the two ends. This CDR3 spans 14 amino acids. The CDR3 loop is CASSGRGAKNIQYF. As DNA, the CDR3 is TGTGCCAGCAGCGGGAGGGGTGCCAAAAACATTCAGTACTTC.

The CDR3 DNA follows: TGTGCCAGCAGCTCAAAGGTCAGGACGAACACCGGGGAGCTGTTTTTT. As protein: CASSSKVRTNTGELFF. This chain joins TRBV7-2 and TRBJ2-2; unclear D gene. Trimming stripped 4 bases from V and 0 bases from J, with 12 bases between. This CDR3 spans 16 amino acids. CDR1 is SGHTA and CDR2 is FQGNSA in the germline V gene.

The gene calls are TRBV19 and TRBJ1-5; D is undetermined. V lost 6 bases and J lost 2, with 14 bases in between. The CDR3 consists of 15 residues. The germline gives CDR1 LNHDA, CDR2 SQIVND (reference sequence). CDR3 DNA: TGTGCCAGTAGGGAAAGACCGAACGGCAATCAGCCCCAGCATTTT. Protein: CASRERPNGNQPQHF.

The table lists this clone with a few counts. The CDR3 nucleotides are TGTGCCAGTAGTCCTGCCTACACAGATACGCAGTATTTT. This translates into CASSPAYTDTQYF. V is TRBV19 and J is TRBJ2-3; D is unclear. The germline CDR1 and CDR2 sequences are LNHDA and SQIVND (reference sequence). The length of the CDR3 is 13 residues. Trimming shortened V by 5 bases and J by 2 bases, and 8 bases separated the two germline ends.

The chain uses TRBV28 and TRBJ1-1; maybe TRBD1 (6 bases). Germline V CDR1 and CDR2: MDHEN, SYDVKM. The CDR3 consists of 16 residues. Trimming removed 5 bases from V and 1 base from J, with 17 bases in between. Here the CDR3 DNA reads TGTGCCAGCAGTCGTCGACAGGCACTAAGGAACACTGAAGCTTTCTTT. This translates into CASSRRQALRNTEAFF.

For the CDR3, the DNA is TGTGCCAGCAGCATCGGAGGGCCAAACACTGAAGCTTTCTTT. Encoded protein: CASSIGGPNTEAFF. The genes are TRBV6-1 and TRBJ1-1, with unresolved D. V was cut by 6 bases and J by 2 bases, with 13 bases left in between. CDR3 length: 14 amino acids. Germline V CDR1 and CDR2: MNHNS, SASEGT.

This chain joins TRBV27 and TRBJ2-1; a weak D match, TRBD2 (6 bases). In germline, CDR1 is MNHEY, CDR2 SMNVEV (reference sequence). The CDR3 runs to 13 residues. V gave up 8 bases and J gave up 6 bases, with 14 bases separating them. This CDR3 is CASRRMTSNEQFF. In DNA, the CDR3 is TGTGCCAGCCGTCGCATGACTAGCAATGAGCAGTTCTTC.

This clone was recorded a few times. This chain joins TRBV11-2 and TRBJ2-7, with TRBD1 matching 7 bases. Trimming removed 6 bases from V and 1 base from J; junction bases left unmatched: 6. Germline V gene lookup returns CDR1 SGHAT and CDR2 FQNNGV. The CDR3 sequence is 14 residues long. For the CDR3, the DNA is TGTGCCAGCAGGCGACTGGACAGGTCCTACGAGCAGTACTTC. This encodes CASRRLDRSYEQYF.

The V call is TRBV9, the J call TRBJ2-2, with D unresolved. The length of the CDR3 is 17 residues. V shed 0 bases and J shed 7 bases, with 19 bases lying between them. Germline lookup yields CDR1 SGDLS and CDR2 YYNGEE. DNA of the CDR3: TGTGCCAGCAGCGTAGGGGGTGGTTCAATGGTCTTCGGGGAGCTGTTTTTT. Translating gives CASSVGGGSMVFGELFF. Filled out from reference TRBV9 and TRBJ2-2, the complete variable domain reads DSGVTQTPKHLITATGQRVTLRCSPRSGDLSVYWYQQSLDQGLQFLIQYYNGEERAKGNILERFSAQQFPDLHSELNLSSLELGDSALYFCASSVGGGSMVFGELFFGEGSRLTVL.

The V and J genes are TRBV29-1 and TRBJ1-6; TRBD1 might be the D (6 bases). This CDR3 comprises 14 residues. Germline assignment: CDR1 SQVTM and CDR2 ANQGSEA. V lost 4 bases, J lost 7 bases, and 14 bases lay in between. CDR3 in DNA: TGCAGCGTTGCCACAGGGCGGGGGAATTCACCCCTCCACTTT. Its protein is CSVATGRGNSPLHF.

V is TRBV19 and J is TRBJ2-7; D possibly uses TRBD1 or TRBD2 (5 bases each). CDR1 is LNHDA, CDR2 SQIVND, per germline (reference sequence). Trimming removed 3 bases from V and 2 bases from J, with 11 bases in between. This CDR3 spans 14 amino acids. CDR3 in amino acids: CASSMVGAPYEQYF. In nucleotides, the CDR3 is TGTGCCAGTAGTATGGTCGGGGCCCCCTACGAGCAGTACTTC.